A selection of T cell receptor beta chains follows, all from one sample in a study of radiation and T cells in renal cell carcinoma. Method: immunoSEQ multiplex PCR; TCRdb's copy keeps in-frame clones and lacks some. The repertoire has approximately 110,000 clones, around 84% of them found once; the top ten carry approximately 3%. The specimen comprised blood, sampled from a patient whose treatment included radiotherapy and nephrectomy. The receptors come from a woman in her sixties with renal cell carcinoma. The conserved cysteine and the conserved F or W are not part of the CDR3 here. Each record gives: J gene, V gene, CDR3 protein.

TRBJ1-2 | TRBV5-1 | ASSLRGVAEYGYT
TRBJ1-2 | TRBV11-2 | ASTMTGGHYGYT
TRBJ2-7 | TRBV2 | ASGAGVISYEQY
TRBJ1-1 | TRBV2 | ASSRGQNTEAF
TRBJ2-7 | TRBV6-5 | ASSYSALRGSYEQY
TRBJ1-1 | TRBV28 | ASSLQDSLNTEAF
TRBJ1-5 | TRBV10-2 | ASSELKGDQPQH
TRBJ2-2 | TRBV9 | ASSVNANTGELF
TRBJ1-2 | TRBV28 | ASSWTGPYYGYT
TRBJ2-2 | TRBV6-5 | ASRGYNTGELF
TRBJ1-1 | TRBV6-5 | ASSYGGLGTEAF
TRBJ1-5 | TRBV7-7 | ASSTGDNQPQH
TRBJ2-2 | TRBV2 | ASSGAPGGRAGDGELF
TRBJ2-7 | TRBV5-1 | ASSPGWYEPYEQY
TRBJ2-7 | TRBV5-4 | ASSSRTGSYEQY
TRBJ1-1 | TRBV10-3 | AIGNRGNTEAF
TRBJ1-4 | TRBV30 | AWSGTATNEKLF
TRBJ2-1 | TRBV5-6 | ASSLGGPAAIYNEQF
TRBJ2-5 | TRBV7-2 | ASSSPGAGPYQETQY
TRBJ2-7 | TRBV28 | ASRSAWTGNEQY
TRBJ2-1 | TRBV6-1 | ASRGEATSYNEQF
TRBJ1-2 | TRBV9 | ASSGPGTGYGYT
TRBJ1-4 | TRBV19 | ASSPGQDRDVNEKLF
TRBJ1-3 | TRBV5-4 | ASSSNPTGNSGNTIY
TRBJ2-5 | TRBV29-1 | SVPGGAPGTQY
TRBJ2-2 | TRBV4-3 | ASSQDIGLADNTGELF
TRBJ2-3 | TRBV9 | ASSTRLAGMRDTQY
TRBJ1-4 | TRBV28 | ASSLWGGEKLF
TRBJ2-7 | TRBV9 | ASSVDFSYEQY
TRBJ2-5 | TRBV2 | ASSGGETQY
TRBJ1-5 | TRBV10-3 | AISVGTGNQPQH
TRBJ2-1 | TRBV2 | ASSGGVGLAGVEQF
TRBJ1-2 | TRBV6-6 | ASTSGGSDDGYT
TRBJ1-2 | TRBV6-1 | ASSELGGTGPWGYT
TRBJ1-1 | TRBV6-5 | ASRLGGSNTEAF
TRBJ2-5 | TRBV7-8 | ASSVSSGRKETQY
TRBJ1-3 | TRBV18 | ASSPERTIY
TRBJ2-2 | TRBV5-1 | ASSLGGAGTGELF
TRBJ1-1 | TRBV7-3 | ASSSNGRGADTEAF
TRBJ1-6 | TRBV5-1 | ASSSGGAGNSPLH
TRBJ1-3 | TRBV6-1 | ASSLETRNTIY
TRBJ2-3 | TRBV19 | ASSTTGEGTDTQY
TRBJ2-2 | TRBV2 | ASGRQLNTGELF
TRBJ1-3 | TRBV5-4 | ASSSDWSSGNTIY
TRBJ2-3 | TRBV7-9 | ASSLGGITVTDTQY
TRBJ2-6 | TRBV29-1 | SVREVQPRSGANVLT
TRBJ2-1 | TRBV7-3 | ASSQSSESGTSKF
TRBJ2-7 | TRBV18 | ASSPGSQGIYEQY
TRBJ1-6 | TRBV6-6 | ASRGRDYNSPLH
TRBJ2-2 | TRBV29-1 | SVDNPWARDTGELF
TRBJ2-3 | TRBV18 | ASSPISTDTQY
TRBJ2-2 | TRBV18 | ASSPSGPGELF
TRBJ2-6 | TRBV7-8 | ASSLKAGPTANVLT
TRBJ1-5 | TRBV5-1 | ASSLGVGANQPQH
TRBJ1-5 | TRBV18 | ASSPGQGNQPQH
TRBJ2-5 | TRBV5-4 | ASSLVGGDGTQY
TRBJ2-2 | TRBV2 | ASRVEGTGELF
TRBJ1-1 | TRBV6-5 | ASRQGAMVTEAF